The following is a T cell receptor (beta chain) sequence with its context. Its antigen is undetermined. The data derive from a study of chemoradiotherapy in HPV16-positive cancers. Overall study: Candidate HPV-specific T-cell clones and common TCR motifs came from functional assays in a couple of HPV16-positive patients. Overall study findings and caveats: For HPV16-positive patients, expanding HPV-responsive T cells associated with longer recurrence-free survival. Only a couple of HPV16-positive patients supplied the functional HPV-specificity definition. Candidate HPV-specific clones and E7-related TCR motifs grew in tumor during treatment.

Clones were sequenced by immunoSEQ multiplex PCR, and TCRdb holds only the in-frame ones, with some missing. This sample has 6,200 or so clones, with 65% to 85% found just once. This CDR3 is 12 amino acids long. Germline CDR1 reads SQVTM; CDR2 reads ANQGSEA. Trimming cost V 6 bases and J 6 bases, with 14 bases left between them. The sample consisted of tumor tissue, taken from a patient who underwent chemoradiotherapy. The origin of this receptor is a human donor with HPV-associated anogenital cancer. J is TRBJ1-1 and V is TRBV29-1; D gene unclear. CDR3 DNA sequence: TGCAGCGTGCACGGTTTAGAACCTGAAGCTTTCTTT. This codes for CSVHGLEPEAFF.